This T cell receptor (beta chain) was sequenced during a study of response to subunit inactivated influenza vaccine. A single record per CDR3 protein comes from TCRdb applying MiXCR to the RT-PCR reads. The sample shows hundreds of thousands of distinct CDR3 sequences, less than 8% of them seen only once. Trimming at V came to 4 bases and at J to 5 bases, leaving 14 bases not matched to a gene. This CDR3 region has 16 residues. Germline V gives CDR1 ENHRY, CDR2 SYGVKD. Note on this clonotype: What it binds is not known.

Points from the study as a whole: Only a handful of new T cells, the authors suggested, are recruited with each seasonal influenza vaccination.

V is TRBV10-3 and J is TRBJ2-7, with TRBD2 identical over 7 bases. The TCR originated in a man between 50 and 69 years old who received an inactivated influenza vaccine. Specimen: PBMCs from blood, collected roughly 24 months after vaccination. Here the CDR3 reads CAISGSDRAGDHEQYF. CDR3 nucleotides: TGTGCCATCAGTGGATCCGACCGGGCGGGAGACCACGAGCAGTACTTC.